The 18 T cell receptor beta chains below all came from one sample that was sequenced in a study of T cells in Graves' hyperthyroidism and ophthalmopathy (dated by TCRdb to between 2018 and 2021). The library was made by multiplex PCR. The sequencer listed for this sample is Illumina HiSeq 2000. Amplification of TCR beta CDR3 regions was carried out from RNA transcripts. For the first round of RT-PCR on the TCR CDR3, the HTBI primer set was used together with the Qiagen OneStep RT-PCR kit. TCRdb trimmed public reads at Q25 via fastp, called clones via MiXCR and kept in-frame beta chains. A single entry per CDR3 protein holds the most common genes and DNA from its merged rows. For this sample the table gives some 620,000 distinct CDR3 sequences, of which about 16% were detected only once. The leading ten clones occupy around 4% of the sample. Sample: blood. The receptor set was obtained from a woman aged 25-40 years with Graves' hyperthyroidism.

The sample holds many counts of this clonotype. V gene TRBV5-1 combines with J gene TRBJ2-1, with D unclear. V was pared by 5 bases and J by 4 bases, with 7 bases between. CDR3 length: 12 residues. CDR1 is SGHRS, CDR2 YFSETQ, per germline. The CDR3 loop reads CASRDRYNEQFF. The CDR3 region has the DNA TGCGCCAGCAGAGACCGATACAATGAGCAGTTCTTC.

This clonotype was counted at least ten times. The chain couples TRBV5-1 to TRBJ2-7; no firm D call. Germline V CDR1 and CDR2: SGHRS, YFSETQ. The length of the CDR3 is 13 residues. Trimming removed 2 bases from V and 1 base from J, with 7 bases in between. The CDR3 sequence is CASSFRYSYEQYF. The CDR3 bases are TGCGCCAGCAGCTTCAGATATTCCTACGAGCAGTACTTC. The full variable domain, rest sourced from reference TRBV5-1 and TRBJ2-7, is KAGVTQTPRYLIKTRGQQVTLSCSPISGHRSVSWYQQTPGQGLQFLFEYFSETQRNKGNFPGRFSGRQFSNSRSEMNVSTLELGDSALYLCASSFRYSYEQYFGPGTRLTVT.

This clonotype was found a few times. V gene TRBV30 combines with J gene TRBJ1-3; D is perhaps TRBD1 (6 bases). The CDR3 is 14 amino acids. V was shortened by 3 bases and J by 0 bases, with 9 bases between the two germline ends. Germline V gives CDR1 GTSNPN, CDR2 SVGIG (reference sequence). The CDR3 DNA is TGTGCCTGGAGGGGGGCCTTCTCTGGAAACACCATATATTTT. Encoded protein: CAWRGAFSGNTIYF.

The chain joins TRBV6-1 to TRBJ1-2; TRBD1 matches at 8 bases. Unmatched junction bases numbered 15, after V lost 6 bases and J lost 6 bases. There are 16 residues in the CDR3. The germline CDR1 and CDR2 sequences are MNHNS and SASEGT. The CDR3 DNA reads TGTGCCAGCAGCCGGAGTGGGGGCAGGGGGCGCGATGGCTACACCTTC. It yields the protein CASSRSGGRGRDGYTF.

V gene TRBV4-3 combines with J gene TRBJ2-7, with 9 bases fitting TRBD1. Looked up from germline, CDR1 is LGHNA and CDR2 is YSLEER. The junction had 14 bases not matched to a gene; V was cut back by 0 bases and J by 2 bases. The CDR3 has 19 amino acids. The DNA of the CDR3 is TGCGCCAGCAGCCAAGAAGCTCGAGCGTGGACAGGGGACACCTACGAGCAGTACTTC. This gives the protein CASSQEARAWTGDTYEQYF.

The chain employs TRBV20-1 and TRBJ2-1; TRBD2 matches at 12 bases. In germline, CDR1 is DFQATT, CDR2 SNEGSKA (reference sequence). There are 18 residues in the CDR3. The junction had 16 bases not matched to a gene; V was cut back by 0 bases and J by 10 bases. For the CDR3, the DNA is TGCAGTGCTAGAGACCGGGACAGCCGGACTAGCGGGAATGGCGAGCAGTTCTTC. Its translation is CSARDRDSRTSGNGEQFF.

This clonotype was seen at least ten times. The chain joins TRBV20-1 to TRBJ2-1, with 11 bases aligning to TRBD2. Germline-derived CDR1 and CDR2 are DFQATT and SNEGSKA (reference sequence). The J segment lost 4 bases and the V segment lost 3 bases, leaving 2 bases of the junction unmatched. This CDR3 is built from 14 residues. The chain's CDR3 is CSASGTSGYNEQFF. The CDR3 nucleotides read TGCAGTGCTAGCGGGACTAGCGGATACAATGAGCAGTTCTTC.

This clonotype has a handful of counts. CDR3 coding DNA: TGTGCCAGCAGCTCACAGCCTACCGGGGAGCTGTTTTTT. Translating it yields CASSSQPTGELFF. The chain joins TRBV7-9 to TRBJ2-2; D gene unclear. This CDR3 is 13 amino acids long. Germline V lookup: CDR1 SEHNR, CDR2 FQNEAQ (reference sequence). Trimming took 4 bases from V and 5 from J, leaving 8 bases between them.

This clonotype was observed a few times. CDR3: CASRRGAAEKLFF. CDR3 coding DNA: TGTGCCAGCAGGAGAGGAGCGGCTGAAAAACTGTTTTTT. This rearrangement joins TRBV28 to TRBJ1-4; D is unresolved. The germline V gene encodes CDR1 MDHEN and CDR2 SYDVKM. CDR3 size: 13 residues. Trimming removed 6 bases from V and 7 bases from J, with 12 bases in between.

The table lists this clonotype with many counts. V and J are TRBV12-3 or TRBV12-4 and TRBJ1-1; D remains ambiguous. CDR3 length: 13 residues. Deletions cut 2 bases from V and 5 bases from J, with 9 bases between. In DNA, the CDR3 is TGTGCCAGCAGTTTAAGGCGACGGACTGAAGCTTTCTTT. Protein product: CASSLRRRTEAFF.

V is TRBV20-1 and J is TRBJ2-5; the match to TRBD2 covers 12 bases. The germline CDR1 and CDR2 sequences are DFQATT and SNEGSKA (reference sequence). This CDR3 has 12 amino acids. The CDR3 DNA reads TGCGGCCTAGCGGGAGGGGGAGAGACCCAGTACTTC. Translated: CGLAGGGETQYF.

The J gene is TRBJ2-7, the V gene TRBV10-3; no clear D. This CDR3 contains 12 residues. The germline CDR1 and CDR2 sequences are ENHRY and SYGVKD. The ends were cut back, 6 bases at V and 4 bases at J, with 10 bases in the middle. The CDR3 loop reads CAIRKNLYEQYF. The CDR3 region has the DNA TGTGCCATCAGAAAAAATCTGTACGAGCAGTACTTC.

Remarks on this clonotype: A much larger clone lies a single base off, so this may be a read error. The chain employs TRBV2 and TRBJ1-1; D ambiguous. V was pared by 7 bases and J by 1 base, with 4 bases between. The CDR3 runs 11 residues. Per the germline V gene, CDR1 is SNHLY and CDR2 is FYNNEI. The CDR3 region is CASMRNTEAFF. For the CDR3, the DNA is TGTGCCAGCATGAGGAACACTGAAGCTTTCTTT.

This clonotype was seen only a few times. This chain connects TRBV13 to TRBJ2-3; 9 nucleotides line up with TRBD2. The CDR3 extends over 13 amino acids. V was clipped by 7 bases and J by 6 bases; unmatched bases: 5. Germline values: CDR1 PRHDT, CDR2 FYEKMQ (reference sequence). CDR3 in amino acids: CASTGAGGDTQYF. The DNA for the CDR3 is TGTGCCAGCACGGGGGCGGGGGGGGATACGCAGTATTTT.

V usage is TRBV18 and J usage is TRBJ1-4; D is unclear. This CDR3 contains 17 residues. Trimming cost V 1 base and J 7 bases, with 19 bases left between them. CDR1 is KGHSH and CDR2 is LQKENI in the germline V gene. This CDR3 reads CASSPRLVGGGREKLFF. The CDR3 nucleotides read TGTGCCAGCTCACCACGATTGGTGGGCGGAGGACGTGAAAAACTGTTTTTT.

The chain joins TRBV7-3 to TRBJ1-2; maybe TRBD1 (5 bases). Germline V gene data show CDR1 as SGHTA and CDR2 as FQGTGA. CDR3 length equals 13 residues. V lost 3 bases, J lost 7 bases, and 12 bases lay in between. The CDR3 region is CASSLWGATGYTF. CDR3 DNA sequence: TGTGCCAGCAGCTTGTGGGGCGCAACTGGCTACACCTTC.

This clonotype turned up a few times. CDR3 in amino acids: CSAGARVTDEQYF. The CDR3, as DNA: TGCAGTGCTGGAGCGAGAGTAACGGACGAGCAGTACTTC. V gene TRBV20-1 combines with J gene TRBJ2-7; D call uncertain. Germline CDR1 reads DFQATT; CDR2 reads SNEGSKA (reference sequence). Trimming took 5 bases from V and 5 from J, leaving 16 bases between them. The CDR3 is 13 residues long.

The V and J genes are TRBV4-3 and TRBJ2-7; D call uncertain. The germline gives CDR1 LGHNA, CDR2 YSLEER. V lost 1 base, J lost 3 bases, and 10 bases lay in between. CDR3 size: 14 residues. CDR3 protein: CASSQGVRNYEQYF. DNA for the CDR3: TGCGCCAGCAGCCAAGGGGTCAGGAACTACGAGCAGTACTTC.